This paragraph covers one T cell receptor (beta chain) sequence. V gave up 5 bases and J gave up 7 bases, with 11 bases separating them. Looked up from germline, CDR1 is SGHAT and CDR2 is FQNNGV. This CDR3 spans 12 amino acids. Using immunoSEQ multiplex PCR, the repertoire was profiled, and TCRdb retains in-frame clones only, with some absent. The sample records around 15,000 clones, about 86% being singletons. These data originate in a study of OX40 agonist ivuxolimab in advanced cancers. The chain couples TRBV11-2 to TRBJ1-1; possibly TRBD1 for D (6 bases). The TCR was taken from an adult with an advanced solid tumor such as melanoma, head and neck, liver or kidney cancer. The material sequenced was CD4+ or CD8+ T cells sorted from blood, taken in a trial of the OX40 agonist ivuxolimab. The chain's CDR3 is CASSAGTREAFF. The CDR3 DNA reads as TGTGCCAGCAGCGCGGGGACACGTGAAGCTTTCTTT.